What follows is one T cell receptor (beta chain) and its context. Its antigen remains undetermined. The record has no base qualities; no much larger clone is one base away. Interpreted using the paper, the time point label stands for: at surgical resection after neoadjuvant nivolumab +/- ipilimumab. Samples came from the phase 2 randomized NEOSTAR trial, which tested neoadjuvant nivolumab or nivolumab plus ipilimumab followed by surgery in operable NSCLC. Tumor-adjacent uninvolved lung was collected at resection and served as a matched non-tumor comparison for resected tumor TCR repertoires. The data stem from a study of neoadjuvant nivolumab and ipilimumab in lung cancer (dated by TCRdb to the early 2020s). Study-wide context: Nivolumab was administered intravenously at 3 mg/kg on days 1, 15 and 29, and in the combination arm ipilimumab 1 mg/kg was added on day 1 only. The trial treated 40 to 45 patients with operable NSCLC: about 23 were randomized to nivolumab monotherapy and 21 to nivolumab plus ipilimumab. The study compared TCR repertoires in pretherapy (baseline) peripheral blood with TCR repertoires in tumors resected at surgery following neoadjuvant immune checkpoint blockade. Matched pretherapy and resected tumor pairs were analyzed from seven patients, of whom four had been treated with nivolumab and three with nivolumab plus ipilimumab. The primary trial endpoint was the major pathologic response (MPR) rate in the intention-to-treat population in each study arm.

The CDR3 covers 18 residues, taking in both the cysteine and the phenylalanine. Solely the CDR3 DNA is kept, with 54 bases framed from the first base. The method behind the library was the immunoSEQ multiplex PCR assay. In the original analysis: Repertoires were summarized in terms of richness and clonality, and significantly expanded and contracted clones between pre- and post-therapy samples were identified. The table was pulled from immuneACCESS by TCRdb, which kept in-frame rearrangements only. Such tables lose some clones; where checked, under half of the loss comes from unresolved V genes, and the rest has no known cause. The DNA gave D and trimming, while V, J and clone size come from that table. The sample table records around 1,800 clones; approximately 83% of these occur just once. The ten largest clonotypes hold 2% to 2.5% of the sample. General conclusions and limits of the study: No significant correlation was found between TCR clonality and pathologic tumor regression, and only one major-pathologic-response sample was available for the clonality analysis. Compared with tumor-adjacent uninvolved lung, resected tumors had greater TCR richness and clonality, and increases showed up in more of the dual-therapy-treated tumors. A small number of samples underwent TCR sequencing. Pretherapy blood TCR richness correlated positively with richness in tumors resected after neoadjuvant therapy (Spearman R of about 0.82). From pretherapy to surgery, increases in tumor T-cell richness and clonality were observed in three of three dual-therapy tumors but in only two of four nivolumab-treated tumors.

The sequence is built from TRBV21-1 and TRBJ1-2; the D call of TRBD1 is as the table states it, not checked on the DNA. TRBV21-1 is a pseudogene locus. This sequence was found in an adult with non-small cell lung cancer. The material was adjacent normal lung tissue, obtained after neoadjuvant nivolumab, alone or with ipilimumab, at or shortly before surgery. The nucleotide sequence is TGTGCCAGCAGAACAAAAACCTCGTACAGGGATCCTGTCTATGGCTACACCTTC. Its amino acids are CASRTKTSYRDPVYGYTF.